Detailed here is one T cell receptor (beta chain). Its antigen is not known. A multiplex PCR was run with 60 Vbeta primers and 13 Jbeta primers. TCRdb keeps only in-frame clones here, not all; method: immunoSEQ multiplex PCR. The listing contains about 160,000 clones. The sample is drawn from a study of cytomegalovirus exposure and HLA in healthy donors. Study-level information: Unique TCRs numbering roughly 85 million, obtained from HLA-typed donors, made up an early data release. Whole-study findings and limits: A further, later analysis showed that HLA-associated TCR beta chains (compared with equally common others) were more clonally expanded.

Germline CDR1 and CDR2: MGHRA and YSYEKL. The V segment lost 0 bases and the J segment 5 bases; nucleotides outside the gene matches: 8. The CDR3 consists of 16 residues. The source material was PBMCs. This rearrangement joins TRBV4-1 to TRBJ2-3; 7 bases match TRBD1. The sequence was collected from a woman aged 55-69 years in good health and CMV-seronegative. CDR3 sequence: CASSQDPGQSLDTQYF. The DNA of the CDR3 is TGCGCCAGCAGCCAAGATCCGGGACAGAGTTTAGATACGCAGTATTTT.